Listed below are T cell receptor beta chains from one sample, sequenced in a study of shared clonotypes between healthy human individuals. Some clones are missing from TCRdb's copy, which holds only in-frame ones; the method was immunoSEQ multiplex PCR. In the table there are around 2,000,000 clones, 85% to 95% of which are singletons. Sequencing was carried out using naive CD4+ T cells sorted from blood. These receptors all stem from a man aged 18 to 30 in good health. Each CDR3 is given with its conserved first and last residue. D genes are given only for firm matches. Size tells how often a clone was seen (once, few, many) or the class of an expanded clone, and some rows leave it out.

V	J	size	D	CDR3	DNA
TRBV28	TRBJ1-5	few	NA	CASSLDGGEGFRNQPQHF	TGTGCCAGCAGTTTAGACGGAGGGGAAGGGTTTCGAAATCAGCCCCAGCATTTT
TRBV28	TRBJ2-7	NA	TRBD1	CASSPGTARSYEQYF	TGTGCCAGCAGCCCCGGGACAGCTCGCTCCTACGAGCAGTACTTC
TRBV5-1	TRBJ2-7	NA	TRBD2	CASSWGLAGATYEQYF	TGCGCCAGCAGCTGGGGACTAGCGGGGGCCACCTACGAGCAGTACTTC
TRBV6-1	TRBJ1-2	NA	NA	CASSETGLGKNYGYTF	TGTGCCAGCAGTGAAACGGGTCTCGGCAAGAACTATGGCTACACCTTC
TRBV21-1	TRBJ2-1	NA	NA	CASSNPKLAGATSYNEQFF	TGTGCCAGCAGCAACCCTAAATTAGCGGGAGCTACCTCCTACAATGAGCAGTTCTTC
TRBV30	TRBJ2-5	NA	NA	CAWSVERGETQYF	TGTGCCTGGAGTGTAGAAAGGGGGGAGACCCAGTACTTC
TRBV10-3	TRBJ2-7	NA	NA	CAISDSGSPTYEQYF	TGTGCCATCAGTGACTCGGGGTCTCCCACCTACGAGCAGTACTTC
TRBV10-3	TRBJ2-7	NA	TRBD2	CAISSGGTEQYF	TGTGCCATCAGCTCGGGGGGGACCGAGCAGTACTTC
TRBV23-1	TRBJ1-2	NA	NA	CASSPDAGYGYTF	TGCGCCAGCTCTCCGGACGCGGGCTATGGCTACACCTTC
TRBV7-9	TRBJ2-2	NA	NA	CASSSPLPVGELFF	TGTGCCAGCAGCTCCCCCCTGCCCGTGGGGGAGCTGTTTTTT
TRBV9	TRBJ1-2	NA	NA	CASSGPYYGYTF	TGTGCCAGCAGCGGGCCCTACTATGGCTACACCTTC
TRBV30	TRBJ1-2	once	NA	CAWSVWPYGYTF	TGTGCCTGGAGTGTATGGCCCTATGGCTACACCTTC
TRBV30	TRBJ1-1	NA	NA	CAWSGYTEAFF	TGTGCCTGGAGTGGCTACACTGAAGCTTTCTTT
TRBV6-1	TRBJ1-2	NA	NA	CASSEGGTDYGYTF	TGTGCCAGCAGTGAAGGGGGGACGGACTATGGCTACACCTTC
TRBV18	TRBJ2-2	NA	TRBD1	CASGRQGEAGELFF	TGTGCCAGCGGCCGACAGGGAGAAGCCGGGGAGCTGTTTTTT
TRBV23-1	TRBJ1-2	few	TRBD1	CASSQSSPDRSNYGYTF	TGCGCCAGCAGTCAATCCAGTCCGGACAGGTCCAACTATGGCTACACCTTC
TRBV6-5	TRBJ2-7	NA	TRBD1	CASSAPGQAYEQYF	TGTGCCAGCAGTGCACCGGGACAGGCCTACGAGCAGTACTTC
TRBV11-2	TRBJ1-1	NA	NA	CASSVRGGRSTEAFF	TGTGCCAGCAGCGTTAGGGGGGGTAGAAGCACTGAAGCTTTCTTT
TRBV29-1	TRBJ1-1	NA	TRBD1	CSAKKGGTAFMNTEAFF	TGCAGCGCTAAAAAGGGTGGGACAGCCTTCATGAACACTGAAGCTTTCTTT
TRBV5-1	TRBJ1-3	NA	NA	CASSPSPGVASGNTIYF	TGCGCCAGCAGCCCTTCGCCAGGGGTTGCCTCTGGAAACACCATATATTTT
TRBV10-1	TRBJ1-1	NA	TRBD1	CASRETGTGLAFF	TGCGCCAGCAGGGAGACCGGGACAGGGCTTGCTTTCTTT
TRBV27	TRBJ2-5	NA	TRBD2	CASSLRGLASETQYF	TGTGCCAGCAGTTTACGAGGACTAGCTTCAGAGACCCAGTACTTC
TRBV10-1	TRBJ2-2	NA	TRBD1	CASSTGTGVTGELFF	TGCGCCAGCAGCACCGGGACAGGGGTAACCGGGGAGCTGTTTTTT
TRBV6-1	TRBJ1-3	NA	NA	CASSQQYSGNTIYF	TGTGCCAGCAGCCAACAATACTCTGGAAACACCATATATTTT
TRBV11-2	TRBJ1-2	NA	TRBD1	CASSRTGVYGYTF	TGTGCCAGCAGCAGGACAGGGGTCTATGGCTACACCTTC
TRBV6-1	TRBJ1-1	NA	NA	CASIRTVNTEAFF	TGTGCCAGCATCCGGACGGTGAACACTGAAGCTTTCTTT
TRBV2	TRBJ1-6	NA	TRBD1	CASSGGQGKLNSPLHF	TGTGCCAGCAGTGGAGGACAGGGTAAACTGAATTCACCCCTCCACTTT
TRBV27	TRBJ2-7	NA	NA	CASSWGYEQYF	TGTGCCAGCAGTTGGGGTTACGAGCAGTACTTC
TRBV30	TRBJ2-2	NA	TRBD2	CAWSFQAGGHGELFF	TGTGCCTGGAGTTTTCAGGCGGGAGGGCACGGGGAGCTGTTTTTT
TRBV2	TRBJ1-2	NA	NA	CASSESVADYGYTF	TGTGCCAGCAGTGAATCTGTGGCAGACTATGGCTACACCTTC
TRBV2	TRBJ2-7	NA	NA	CASSEAPEQYF	TGTGCCAGCAGTGAAGCTCCCGAGCAGTACTTC
TRBV30	TRBJ2-5	NA	NA	CAWSGAVETQYF	TGTGCCTGGAGTGGGGCGGTTGAGACCCAGTACTTC
TRBV30	TRBJ2-1	NA	NA	CAWSLSSLVNEQFF	TGTGCCTGGAGTTTGTCTAGCCTCGTCAATGAGCAGTTCTTC
TRBV5-1	TRBJ1-2	NA	NA	CASSLSQSYGYTF	TGCGCCAGCAGCTTGAGTCAGAGCTATGGCTACACCTTC
TRBV19	TRBJ1-6	few	NA	CASSRTGGSPLHF	TGTGCCAGTAGTCGGACCGGGGGTTCACCCCTCCACTTT
TRBV27	TRBJ1-6	few	NA	CASSLRGAGNSPLHF	TGTGCCAGCAGTTTAAGAGGGGCTGGGAATTCACCCCTCCACTTT
TRBV7-2	TRBJ2-2	NA	NA	CASSHNIDTGELFF	TGTGCCAGCAGCCATAACATAGACACCGGGGAGCTGTTTTTT
TRBV7-2	TRBJ2-2	NA	NA	CASSLDSGELFF	TGTGCCAGCAGCTTAGACTCCGGGGAGCTGTTTTTT
TRBV13	TRBJ2-5	NA	NA	CASSRQGGLQETQYF	TGTGCCAGCAGCCGTCAGGGAGGCCTCCAAGAGACCCAGTACTTC
TRBV25-1	TRBJ1-5	NA	NA	CASSPGPNQPQHF	TGTGCCAGCAGTCCAGGCCCTAATCAGCCCCAGCATTTT
TRBV19	TRBJ2-3	NA	TRBD2	CASRGLAGDTQYF	TGTGCCAGTAGGGGACTAGCGGGGGATACGCAGTATTTT
TRBV30	TRBJ1-1	once	NA	CAWDRDRNTEAFF	TGTGCCTGGGACAGAGATCGAAACACTGAAGCTTTCTTT